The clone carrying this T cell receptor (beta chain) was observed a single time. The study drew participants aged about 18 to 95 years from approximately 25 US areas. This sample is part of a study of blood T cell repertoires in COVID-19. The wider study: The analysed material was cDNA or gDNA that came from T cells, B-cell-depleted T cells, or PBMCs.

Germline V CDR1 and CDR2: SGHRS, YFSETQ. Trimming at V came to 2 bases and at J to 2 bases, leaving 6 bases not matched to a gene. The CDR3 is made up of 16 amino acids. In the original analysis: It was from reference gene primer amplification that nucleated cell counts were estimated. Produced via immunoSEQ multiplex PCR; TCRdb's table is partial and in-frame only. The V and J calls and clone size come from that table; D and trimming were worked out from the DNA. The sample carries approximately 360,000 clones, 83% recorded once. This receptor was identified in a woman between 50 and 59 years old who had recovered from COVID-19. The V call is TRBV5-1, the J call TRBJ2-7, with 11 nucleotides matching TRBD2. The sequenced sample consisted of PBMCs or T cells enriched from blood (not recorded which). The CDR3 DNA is TGCGCCAGCAGCTTCCATATTAGCGGGAGGGCCTACGAGCAGTACTTC. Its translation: CASSFHISGRAYEQYF.